This T cell receptor beta chain was found in a study of T cells in Graves' hyperthyroidism and ophthalmopathy. Patients were excluded for uncontrolled infection, other autoimmune disease, pregnancy or lactation. TCR beta CDR3 regions were amplified from RNA. HTBI primers were used for first-round RT-PCR of the TCR CDR3. MiXCR, run by TCRdb on the multiplex PCR reads, gives a single entry per CDR3 protein. Altogether 300,000 to 450,000 distinct CDR3 sequences are present, about 14% being singletons, with the ten largest covering less than 20%. The CDR3 is 14 residues long. V shed 6 bases, J shed 5 bases, and the junction held 8 bases outside the gene matches.

The chain couples TRBV12-3 or TRBV12-4 to TRBJ1-2; 8 bases line up with TRBD1. This clonotype was obtained from a young woman with Graves' ophthalmopathy. Sequencing used blood. This CDR3 reads CASSRGQGRYGYTF. For the CDR3, the DNA is TGTGCCAGCAGCCGAGGACAGGGTCGTTATGGCTACACCTTC.